One sample yielded the 26 T cell receptor beta chains listed below, sequenced in a study of T cells after yellow fever vaccination. From the 5' RACE reads, TCRdb called clonotypes with MiXCR, one entry per CDR3 protein. The sample contains about 340,000 distinct CDR3 sequences, approximately 12% of which appear only once. The specimen comprised CD4+ T cells sorted from PBMCs, sampled 15 days after the yellow fever booster vaccination. These receptors were taken from a man aged 18-30 years who received the YFV17D yellow fever vaccine.

The chain uses TRBV20-1 and TRBJ2-3; maybe TRBD2 (6 bases). Trimming stripped 0 bases from V and 7 bases from J, with 14 bases between. CDR3 length: 14 residues. Germline lookup yields CDR1 DFQATT and CDR2 SNEGSKA (reference sequence). As DNA, the CDR3 is TGCAGTGCTAGAGATCGACGGGGGACGTATACGCAGTATTTT. This encodes CSARDRRGTYTQYF.

This clonotype was recorded many times. The chain has TRBV5-1 and TRBJ2-3; D remains ambiguous. Germline loops: CDR1 SGHRS, CDR2 YFSETQ. The V gene lost 4 bases and the J gene lost 6 bases, with 21 bases spanning the gap. This CDR3 region has 16 residues. The CDR3 DNA follows: TGCGCCAGCAGCGCGTCGGACCATCCTTACGAGGATACGCAGTATTTT. Encoded protein: CASSASDHPYEDTQYF.

The V and J genes are TRBV5-1 and TRBJ2-1; D is ambiguous. This CDR3 spans 12 amino acids. Trimming left V 7 bases short and J 4 bases short, with 9 bases between. Germline-derived CDR1 and CDR2 are SGHRS and YFSETQ. As DNA, the CDR3 is TGCGCCAGCGGAGAGGTATACAATGAGCAGTTCTTC. Protein: CASGEVYNEQFF.

This clonotype was recorded many times. The junction departs from germline at one end; a sequencing error may be responsible. This chain connects TRBV7-3 to TRBJ2-3; D might be TRBD2 (6 bases). The CDR3 length is 14 residues. Germline V lookup: CDR1 SGHTA, CDR2 FQGTGA. The CDR3 spells CASSPGTSTDTQYF. The CDR3 coding sequence is TGCGCCAGCAGCCCCGGGACTAGCACAGATACGCAGTATTTT.

This clonotype came up a few times. The chain carries TRBV20-1 and TRBJ2-7, with 10 bases lining up with TRBD1. The CDR3 is 15 residues long. V lost 6 bases, J lost 5 bases, and 13 bases stayed unmatched. Germline CDR1 and CDR2: DFQATT and SNEGSKA (reference sequence). The CDR3 here is CSAARWGQGINEQYF. CDR3 DNA sequence: TGCAGTGCCGCTAGGTGGGGACAGGGGATCAACGAGCAGTACTTC.

This clonotype was seen a few times. The chain recombines TRBV5-5 with TRBJ2-1; no reliable D call. Trimming pared 5 bases from V and 2 bases from J, leaving 14 bases between. The CDR3 has 15 residues. Germline V gene data show CDR1 as SGHKS and CDR2 as YYEKEE (reference sequence). The CDR3 nucleotides read TGTGCCAGCAGGACGACGATAGGAACCTACAATGAGCAGTTCTTC. It translates to CASRTTIGTYNEQFF.

The V gene is TRBV20-1, the J gene TRBJ2-1; 8 nucleotides agree with TRBD2. The CDR3 runs 14 residues. Germline V gene data show CDR1 as DFQATT and CDR2 as SNEGSKA (reference sequence). Trimming took 5 bases from V and 4 from J; bases not matched to a gene: 7. The CDR3 region is CSAAGLAAYNEQFF. The CDR3 DNA reads TGCAGTGCTGCAGGACTAGCAGCTTACAATGAGCAGTTCTTC.

In nucleotides, the CDR3 is TGTGCCAGCTCGGGCCCGGTGGGCGAACAGTTCTTC. Protein product: CASSGPVGEQFF. V usage is TRBV18 and J usage is TRBJ2-1; D call uncertain. The CDR3 is 12 amino acids. V dropped 6 bases and J dropped 13 bases, with 16 bases sitting between them. Germline V CDR1 and CDR2: KGHSH, LQKENI.

This sequence joins TRBV5-1 and TRBJ2-5; perhaps TRBD1 as D (6 bases). The V end was cut by 4 bases, the J end by 5 bases, with 18 bases between. The CDR3 sequence is 15 residues long. Germline lookup yields CDR1 SGHRS and CDR2 YFSETQ. The CDR3 DNA is TGCGCCAGCAGCGAGGGAACAGGGCTCCAGGAGACCCAGTACTTC. Its protein product is CASSEGTGLQETQYF.

There are many counts of this clonotype. The chain combines TRBV5-1 with TRBJ2-3; no definite D call. Trimming removed 1 base from V and 0 bases from J, with 9 bases in between. Germline CDR1 SGHRS, CDR2 YFSETQ. CDR3 length: 15 amino acids. The CDR3 DNA sequence: TGCGCCAGCAGCTTGATGGGGTTTAGCACAGATACGCAGTATTTT. Residues: CASSLMGFSTDTQYF.

The chain couples TRBV29-1 to TRBJ1-2, with D perhaps TRBD1 (6 bases). V was trimmed by 6 bases and J by 2 bases, leaving 10 bases between them. Germline V gene data show CDR1 as SQVTM and CDR2 as ANQGSEA. The CDR3 consists of 12 residues. The CDR3 DNA reads TGCAGCGTGGGGGGCGAGAACTATGGCTACACCTTC. This gives the protein CSVGGENYGYTF.

This clonotype was observed at least ten times. This chain joins TRBV3-1 and TRBJ2-7; 7 nucleotides line up with TRBD1. CDR3 length equals 14 residues. J gave up 3 bases and V 4 bases, and 6 bases lay outside the gene matches. Germline CDR1 and CDR2: LGHDT and YNNKEL (reference sequence). The CDR3 DNA reads TGTGCCAGCAGCCGAACCGGGACAGACTACGAGCAGTACTTC. Its protein product is CASSRTGTDYEQYF.

CDR3 residues: CASSLGPPRNPYGYTF. The CDR3 nucleotides read TGTGCCAGCAGCTTGGGCCCCCCACGAAACCCCTATGGCTACACCTTC. The chain is built from TRBV5-6 and TRBJ1-2; D unclear. The V gene's germline CDR1 is SGHDT and CDR2 YYEEEE. The CDR3 runs to 16 residues. V lost 0 bases and J lost 4, with 16 bases in between.

This clonotype was seen at least ten times. The genes are TRBV5-1 and TRBJ1-2; unclear D gene. CDR1 and CDR2 (germline): SGHRS, YFSETQ. This CDR3 comprises 14 residues. V lost 4 bases and J 8 bases, leaving 18 bases between the germline ends. As DNA, the CDR3 is TGCGCCAGCAGCCGCCAGGATCTGACTGAAGGCTACACCTTC. It translates to CASSRQDLTEGYTF.

At least ten counts were recorded for this clonotype. V and J are TRBV15 and TRBJ2-7; no clear D gene. Germline values: CDR1 LNHNV, CDR2 YYDKDF (reference sequence). Trimming left V 2 bases short and J 6 bases short, with 11 bases between. The CDR3 loop spans 13 amino acids. CDR3 in amino acids: CATSRQYQSEQYV. For the CDR3, the DNA is TGTGCCACCAGCAGACAGTACCAGAGCGAGCAGTACGTC.

This clonotype was recorded many times. The gene calls are TRBV19 and TRBJ1-5, with 9 bases matching TRBD1. This CDR3 comprises 16 residues. Germline CDR1 is LNHDA and CDR2 is SQIVND (reference sequence). Trimming cost V 5 bases and J 2 bases; bases outside gene matches: 7. The CDR3 DNA sequence: TGTGCCAGTAGTCCCCGGACAGGGGCTGGCAATCAGCCCCAGCATTTT. Translating gives CASSPRTGAGNQPQHF. The entire variable domain, with the rest obtained from reference TRBV19 and TRBJ1-5, is as follows: DGGITQSPKYLFRKEGQNVTLSCEQNLNHDAMYWYRQDPGQGLRLIYYSQIVNDFQKGDIAEGYSVSREKKESFPLTVTSAQKNPTAFYLCASSPRTGAGNQPQHFGDGTRLSIL.

This clonotype was counted a few times. This rearrangement joins TRBV29-1 to TRBJ2-1; 9 positions agree with TRBD2. Germline lookup yields CDR1 SQVTM and CDR2 ANQGSEA. The V gene end was trimmed by 7 bases and the J gene end by 7 bases; junction bases not matched to a gene: 5. This CDR3 is built from 12 residues. CDR3 region: CSGGAGGNEQFF. The CDR3 DNA follows: TGCAGCGGTGGAGCGGGGGGAAATGAGCAGTTCTTC.

This rearrangement joins TRBV12-3 or TRBV12-4 to TRBJ1-6; D remains unclear. This CDR3 has 15 residues. Trimming pared 5 bases from V and 9 bases from J, leaving 17 bases between. This CDR3 is CASSPRPGLGSPLHF. The CDR3, as DNA: TGTGCCAGCAGTCCAAGGCCCGGCCTGGGTTCACCCCTCCACTTT.

This clonotype was seen more than once but under ten times. The chain has TRBV29-1 and TRBJ2-5; D is uncertain. Germline V gives CDR1 SQVTM, CDR2 ANQGSEA. This CDR3 has 12 residues. V lost 5 bases to trimming and J lost 3 bases, with 10 bases between them. In DNA form, the CDR3 reads TGCAGCGTTAGTCCGGCAAAAGAGACCCAGTACTTC. It encodes CSVSPAKETQYF.

This clonotype was detected only a few times. The CDR3 DNA sequence: TGCGCCAGCAGCTTGATAAAGGGGGCGGGGAACACCGGGGAGCTGTTTTTT. It yields the protein CASSLIKGAGNTGELFF. The V and J genes are TRBV5-1 and TRBJ2-2; 7 bases line up with TRBD1. V dropped 1 base and J dropped 1; count of bases not matched to a gene: 7. The CDR3 totals 17 residues. In germline, CDR1 is SGHRS, CDR2 YFSETQ.

This CDR3 reads CASSFRTPTPGLATTGELFF. The CDR3 DNA reads TGTGCCAGCAGTTTCCGTACTCCGACTCCGGGACTAGCGACCACCGGGGAGCTGTTTTTT. The chain couples TRBV12-3 or TRBV12-4 to TRBJ2-2, with 10 bases aligning to TRBD2. This CDR3 comprises 20 residues. V shed 3 bases and J 4 bases; nucleotides not matched to a gene: 17.

V is TRBV5-1 and J is TRBJ1-1, with a weak D call TRBD1 (5 bases). This CDR3 contains 14 residues. The germline V gene has CDR1 SGHRS and CDR2 YFSETQ. V was clipped by 0 bases and J by 5 bases, with 11 bases between them. CDR3 bases: TGCGCCAGCAGCTTGGACAGGTTAAGGACTGAAGCTTTCTTT. Amino acids: CASSLDRLRTEAFF.

This clonotype was found many times. This rearrangement joins TRBV7-2 to TRBJ2-7, with D tentatively TRBD1 (5 bases). There are 12 residues in the CDR3. Trimming removed 5 bases at V and 6 bases at J, with 11 bases between. Germline CDR1 SGHTA, CDR2 FQGNSA. CDR3 region: CASSPGSGEQYF. CDR3 nucleotides: TGTGCCAGCAGCCCAGGGTCGGGCGAGCAGTACTTC. The whole variable domain, remainder taken from reference TRBV7-2 and TRBJ2-7, is GAGVSQSPSNKVTEKGKDVELRCDPISGHTALYWYRQSLGQGLEFLIYFQGNSAPDKSGLPSDRFSAERTGGSVSTLTIQRTQQEDSAVYLCASSPGSGEQYFGPGTRLTVT.

The sample holds many counts of this clonotype. At one of its ends the junction is not consistent with the germline gene, which may arise from a read error. The genes are TRBV7-3 and TRBJ2-3, with D unclear. Germline V gene lookup returns CDR1 SGHTA and CDR2 FQGTGA. This CDR3 spans 13 amino acids. In DNA, the CDR3 is TGCGCCAGCAGCTTGGACGGGACAGATACGCAGTATTTT. This codes for CASSLDGTDTQYF. Filled out from reference TRBV7-3 and TRBJ2-3, the complete variable domain reads GAGVSQTPSNKVTEKGKYVELRCDPISGHTALYWYRQSLGQGPEFLIYFQGTGAADDSGLPNDRFFAVRPEGSVSTLKIQRTERGDSAVYLCASSLDGTDTQYFGPGTRLTVL.

The V and J genes are TRBV2 and TRBJ1-5; TRBD1 matches 7 bases. CDR3 length: 14 amino acids. J lost 9 bases, V lost 0 bases, and 5 bases had no gene match. CDR1 and CDR2 (germline): SNHLY, FYNNEI. CDR3 coding DNA: TGTGCCAGCAGTGAAGCGACAGGGCCCTCGCCCCAGCATTTT. Translated: CASSEATGPSPQHF.

At least ten counts were recorded for this clonotype. The V and J genes are TRBV7-2 and TRBJ2-2; D perhaps matches TRBD1 (6 bases). Between the trimmed V and J ends, which lost 5 bases and 0 bases, there was a span of 10 bases. Germline CDR1 is SGHTA and CDR2 is FQGNSA. CDR3 length: 15 residues. CDR3 in amino acids: CASSTGQPNTGELFF. The CDR3 nucleotides read TGTGCCAGCAGCACAGGACAGCCGAACACCGGGGAGCTGTTTTTT.